One sample yielded the 7 T cell receptor beta chains listed below, sequenced in a study of type 1 regulatory T cells. MiXCR, applied by TCRdb to the reads, yields one record per CDR3 protein. In the table there are 75,000 to 100,000 distinct CDR3 sequences, about a third of which are singletons. Sequencing was carried out using CD4+ T cells, either the whole sample or a sorted fraction (not recorded which). These receptors were taken from a human donor in good health.

This clonotype was found a few times. The CDR3 here is CASSYGTSPGQETQYF. CDR3 coding DNA: TGTGCCAGCAGTTACGGGACTAGTCCTGGCCAAGAGACCCAGTACTTC. The chain recombines TRBV6-2 or TRBV6-3 with TRBJ2-5; TRBD2 matches 8 bases. The trim removed 2 bases at V and 1 base at J, leaving 6 bases unmatched. The V gene's germline CDR1 is MNHEY and CDR2 SVGEGT. The CDR3 consists of 16 residues.

This rearrangement joins TRBV7-2 to TRBJ2-3; possibly TRBD1 or TRBD2 for D (5 bases each). Germline CDR1 is SGHTA and CDR2 is FQGNSA. This CDR3 spans 15 amino acids. Deletions cut 4 bases from V and 2 bases from J, with 13 bases between. The DNA of the CDR3 is TGTGCCAGCAGCTCGTCGGGACGGTCCACAGATACGCAGTATTTT. Translated, it gives CASSSSGRSTDTQYF.

Only a few counts were recorded for this clonotype. CDR3 loop: CASSVWEMGSPLHF. In DNA, the CDR3 is TGCGCCAGCAGCGTTTGGGAGATGGGTTCACCCCTCCACTTT. The chain carries TRBV4-1 and TRBJ1-6; D not resolved. With 5 bases removed from V and 9 bases from J, the gap between germline ends came to 14 bases. CDR3 length: 14 amino acids. In germline, CDR1 is MGHRA, CDR2 YSYEKL.

The chain couples TRBV5-1 to TRBJ2-5, with 8 bases aligning to TRBD2. The CDR3 has 16 residues. J lost 5 bases, V lost 0 bases, and 9 bases had no gene match. Germline V lookup: CDR1 SGHRS, CDR2 YFSETQ. CDR3 protein: CASSLGPAGVGETQYF. The CDR3, as DNA: TGCGCCAGCAGCTTGGGACCAGCGGGAGTGGGGGAGACCCAGTACTTC.

The gene calls are TRBV30 and TRBJ2-2, with D hard to call. Trimming shortened V by 0 bases and J by 7 bases, and 6 bases separated the two germline ends. The germline CDR1 and CDR2 sequences are GTSNPN and SVGIG (reference sequence). CDR3 length equals 12 residues. The CDR3: CAWSVSIGELFF. Here the CDR3 DNA reads TGTGCCTGGAGTGTATCAATCGGGGAGCTGTTTTTT.

The rearrangement joins TRBV20-1 to TRBJ2-1, with 11 bases lining up with TRBD2. Unmatched junction bases numbered 9, after V lost 7 bases and J lost 7 bases. The CDR3 runs 14 residues. Germline CDR1 DFQATT, CDR2 SNEGSKA (reference sequence). CDR3 sequence (DNA): TGCAGTGGATTAACTAGCGGGAGATTGAATGAGCAGTTCTTC. This translates into CSGLTSGRLNEQFF.

This chain uses TRBV20-1 with TRBJ2-5; D gene unclear. The CDR3 loop spans 12 amino acids. The germline V gene has CDR1 DFQATT and CDR2 SNEGSKA (reference sequence). V shed 1 base and J shed 5 bases, with 8 bases lying between them. CDR3 region: CSARVVSETQYF. In DNA form, the CDR3 reads TGCAGTGCTAGAGTTGTAAGCGAGACCCAGTACTTC.